The source of this T cell receptor beta chain is a study of T-cell memory formation after mild COVID-19. This clonotype was found a few times. Its antigen is still unknown. This CDR3 spans 14 amino acids. The germline CDR1 and CDR2 sequences are SEHNR and FQNEAQ (reference sequence). Trimming left V 5 bases short and J 7 bases short, with 15 bases between. The authors produced TCR alpha and TCR beta cDNA libraries with sample barcodes and UMIs by 5'RACE using constant-segment primers. TCRdb re-called the 5' RACE reads through MiXCR, storing one row per CDR3 protein. The data show 300,000 or so distinct CDR3 sequences, approximately 15% seen once. Overall study results and limits: Clones contracting day 15 to 85 were balanced CD4/CD8; later expanders leaned CD4+.

The sequencing sample was made of PBMCs or a T cell subset sorted from them (not recorded which). The chain employs TRBV7-9 and TRBJ1-5, with D possibly matching TRBD1 (6 bases). This TCR was recovered from a man younger than 35 who had mild COVID-19 (a few samples of this study predate the infection). Cell type and time point are not known. The CDR3 loop reads CASSATGTEQPQHF. The CDR3 DNA reads as TGTGCCAGCAGCGCGACAGGTACGGAACAGCCCCAGCATTTT.